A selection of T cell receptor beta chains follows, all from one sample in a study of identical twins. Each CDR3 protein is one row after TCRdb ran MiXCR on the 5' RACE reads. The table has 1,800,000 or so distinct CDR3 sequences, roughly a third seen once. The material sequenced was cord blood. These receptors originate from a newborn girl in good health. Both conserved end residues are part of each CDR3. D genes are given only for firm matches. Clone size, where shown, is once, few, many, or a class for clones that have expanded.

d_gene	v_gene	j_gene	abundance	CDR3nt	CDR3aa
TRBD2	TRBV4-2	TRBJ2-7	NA	TGTGCCAGCAGCCAAGATCGACTAGCTTCCTACAATGAGCAGTACTTC	CASSQDRLASYNEQYF
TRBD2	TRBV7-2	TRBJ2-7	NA	TGTGCCAGCAGCTTAGTGGGCGGGGGGGTCTCCTACGAGCAGTACTTC	CASSLVGGGVSYEQYF
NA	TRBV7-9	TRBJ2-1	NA	TGTGCCAGCAGCTCCACCGGTCTCAACGAGCAGTTCTTC	CASSSTGLNEQFF
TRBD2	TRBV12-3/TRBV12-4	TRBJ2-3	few	TGTGCCAGCAGTATTATAGCGGGGGCTGGCACAGATACGCAGTATTTT	CASSIIAGAGTDTQYF
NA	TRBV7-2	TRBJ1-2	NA	TGTGCCAGCAGCCCACGTGATGGAGGGTGGGGCTACACCTTC	CASSPRDGGWGYTF
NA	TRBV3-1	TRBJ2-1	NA	TGTGCCAGCAGCCGTGGTTTTATAGGGGCAAACGGGTATGAGCAGTTCTTC	CASSRGFIGANGYEQFF
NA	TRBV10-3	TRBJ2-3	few	TGTGCCATCAGTGGGAGTGCCTCTAGCACAGATACGCAGTATTTT	CAISGSASSTDTQYF
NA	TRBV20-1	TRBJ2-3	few	TGCAGTGCTAGTTGGGGGAGAGGCCCCAGCACAGATACGCAGTATTTT	CSASWGRGPSTDTQYF
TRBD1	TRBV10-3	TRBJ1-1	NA	TGTGCCATCAGTGAGAACTCCGGGACAGTGAGATCCCACATGAACACTGAAGCTTTCTTT	CAISENSGTVRSHMNTEAFF
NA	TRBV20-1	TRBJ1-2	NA	TGCAGTGCCACCGTCCGGGGAGACGGCTACACCTTC	CSATVRGDGYTF
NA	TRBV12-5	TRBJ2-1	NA	TGTGCTAGTGGTTTGCCACCCTACAATGAGCAGTTCTTC	CASGLPPYNEQFF
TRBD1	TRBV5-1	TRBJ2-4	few	TGCGCCAGCAGCCTGGACAGGGCTCTAGCCAAAAACATTCAGTACTTC	CASSLDRALAKNIQYF
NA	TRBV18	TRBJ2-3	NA	TGTGCCAGCTCACCAGGCAGGTTAAGCACAGATACGCAGTATTTT	CASSPGRLSTDTQYF
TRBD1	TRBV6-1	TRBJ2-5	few	TGTGCCAGCACTCAGGGGGTTTTTCAAGAGACCCAGTACTTC	CASTQGVFQETQYF
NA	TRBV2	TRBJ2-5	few	TGTGCCAGCAGCGATACCGGGCCCTCTTGGGGTCAAGAGACCCAGTACTTC	CASSDTGPSWGQETQYF
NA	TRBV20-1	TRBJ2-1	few	TGCAGTGCTAGCCGGGAGTACAATGAGCAGTTCTTC	CSASREYNEQFF
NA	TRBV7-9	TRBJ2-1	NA	TGTGCCAGCAGCTTTCCAATGAGGGGAGGCTACAATGAGCAGTTCTTC	CASSFPMRGGYNEQFF
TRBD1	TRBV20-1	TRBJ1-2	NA	TGCAGTGCTAGTCCCGGGACAGGGGGTGGGGGCTACACCTTC	CSASPGTGGGGYTF
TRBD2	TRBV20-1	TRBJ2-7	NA	TGCAGTGCTAGAGGTCGGACTAGCGGGGTTACCTACGAGCAGTACTTC	CSARGRTSGVTYEQYF
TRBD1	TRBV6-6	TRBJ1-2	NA	TGTGCCAGCAGTTACTCCCCCGACAGGGCGGATGGCTACACCTTC	CASSYSPDRADGYTF
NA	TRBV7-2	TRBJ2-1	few	TGTGCCAGCAGCTTTACTAGGGTTGAGCAGTTCTTC	CASSFTRVEQFF
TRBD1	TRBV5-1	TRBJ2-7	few	TGCGCCAGCAGCCGGGACAGGGAGATCCTCGAGCAGTACTTC	CASSRDREILEQYF
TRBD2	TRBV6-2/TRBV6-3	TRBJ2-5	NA	TGTGCCAGCAGTTACCCCATTACTAGCGGGAGTTATGAGCAGTACTTC	CASSYPITSGSYEQYF
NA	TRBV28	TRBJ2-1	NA	TGTGCCAGCAGCAACAGGGAGGGGTACAATGAGCAGTTCTTC	CASSNREGYNEQFF
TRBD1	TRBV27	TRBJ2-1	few	TGTGCCAGCAGTTTGAAGCGGGGACAGGGTCGGAATGAGCAGTTCTTC	CASSLKRGQGRNEQFF
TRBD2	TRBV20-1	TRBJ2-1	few	TGCAGTGCCCCGAGGGTCAAGCGGGGGGGCAATGAGCAGTTCTTC	CSAPRVKRGGNEQFF
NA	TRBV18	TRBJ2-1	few	TGTGCCAGCTCACCTGGGACCCAAATCAATGAGCAGTTCTTC	CASSPGTQINEQFF
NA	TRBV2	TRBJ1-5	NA	TGTGCCAGCAGTGAAGCTCCCCAGGTAGACCAGCCCCAGCATTTT	CASSEAPQVDQPQHF
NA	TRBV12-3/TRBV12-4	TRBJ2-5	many	TGTGCCAGCAACAGGGCCCAAGAGACCCAGTACTTC	CASNRAQETQYF
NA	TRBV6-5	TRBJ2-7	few	TGTGCCAGCAGACAGGGACATCTCTACGAGCAGTACTTC	CASRQGHLYEQYF
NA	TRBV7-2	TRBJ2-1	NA	TGTGCCAGCAGCTTATGGAATCAAGAGACCCAGTTCTTC	CASSLWNQETQFF
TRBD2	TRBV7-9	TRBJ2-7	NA	TGTGCCAGCAGCTTAGGTACTAGCGGGAGGGGAAACGAGCAGTACTTC	CASSLGTSGRGNEQYF
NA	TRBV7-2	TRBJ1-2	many	TGTGCCAGCAGCCCGAGACAGGCCTATGGCTACACCTTC	CASSPRQAYGYTF